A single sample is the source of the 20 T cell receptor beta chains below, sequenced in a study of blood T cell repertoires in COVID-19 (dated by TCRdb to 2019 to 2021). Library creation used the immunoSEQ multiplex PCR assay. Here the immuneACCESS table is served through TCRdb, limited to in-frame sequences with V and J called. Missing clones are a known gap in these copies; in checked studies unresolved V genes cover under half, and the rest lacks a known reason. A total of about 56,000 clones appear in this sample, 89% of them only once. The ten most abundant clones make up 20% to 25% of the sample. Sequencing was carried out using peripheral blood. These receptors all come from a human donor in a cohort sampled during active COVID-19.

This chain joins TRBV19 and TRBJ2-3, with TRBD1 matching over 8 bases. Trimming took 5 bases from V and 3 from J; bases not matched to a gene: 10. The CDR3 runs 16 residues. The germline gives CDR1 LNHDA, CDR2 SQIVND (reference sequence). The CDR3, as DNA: TGTGCCAGTAGTGCCCGACAGGGGCCCTTGACAGATACGCAGTATTTT. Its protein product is CASSARQGPLTDTQYF.

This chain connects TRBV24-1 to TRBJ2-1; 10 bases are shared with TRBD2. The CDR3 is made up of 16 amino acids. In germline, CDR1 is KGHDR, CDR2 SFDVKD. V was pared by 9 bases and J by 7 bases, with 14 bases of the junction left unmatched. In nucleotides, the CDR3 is TGTGCCACCCCTCGCGTCCCGGGACTAGCGATAAATGAGCAGTTCTTC. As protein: CATPRVPGLAINEQFF.

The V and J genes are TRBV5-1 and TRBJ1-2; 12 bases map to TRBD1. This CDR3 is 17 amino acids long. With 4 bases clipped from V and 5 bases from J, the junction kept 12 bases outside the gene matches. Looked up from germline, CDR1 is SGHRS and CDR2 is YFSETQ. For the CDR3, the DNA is TGCGCCAGCAGCCCGGGACAGGGGGCGGCTAAGTGGTATGGCTACACCTTC. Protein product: CASSPGQGAAKWYGYTF.

This CDR3 reads CASSLLQGASGETQYF. The CDR3 DNA reads as TGTGCCAGCAGTTTACTCCAGGGGGCTTCGGGTGAGACCCAGTACTTC. The rearrangement uses TRBV6-5 and TRBJ2-5; 8 bases agree with TRBD1. This CDR3 has 16 residues. V lost 4 bases to trimming and J lost 5 bases; unmatched junction nucleotides: 12. In germline, CDR1 is MNHEY, CDR2 SVGAGI.

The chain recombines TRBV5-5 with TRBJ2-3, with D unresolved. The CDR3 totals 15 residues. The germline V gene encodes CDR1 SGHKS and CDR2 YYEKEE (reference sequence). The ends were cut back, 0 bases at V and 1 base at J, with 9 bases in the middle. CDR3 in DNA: TGTGCCAGCAGCTTGGGGGCCTTACGCACAGATACGCAGTATTTT. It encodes CASSLGALRTDTQYF.

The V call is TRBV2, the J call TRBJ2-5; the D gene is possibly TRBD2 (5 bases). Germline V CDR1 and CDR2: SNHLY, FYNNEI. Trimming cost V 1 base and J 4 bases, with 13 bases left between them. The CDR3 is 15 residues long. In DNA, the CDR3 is TGTGCCAGCAGTGAAGGGCAGCGGCAGGTAGAGACCCAGTACTTC. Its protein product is CASSEGQRQVETQYF.

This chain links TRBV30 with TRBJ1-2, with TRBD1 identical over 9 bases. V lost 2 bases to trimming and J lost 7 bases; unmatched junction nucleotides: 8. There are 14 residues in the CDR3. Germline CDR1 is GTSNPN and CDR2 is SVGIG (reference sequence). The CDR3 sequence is CAWSFRDRVSGYTF. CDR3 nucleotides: TGTGCCTGGAGTTTCCGGGACAGGGTAAGTGGCTACACCTTC.

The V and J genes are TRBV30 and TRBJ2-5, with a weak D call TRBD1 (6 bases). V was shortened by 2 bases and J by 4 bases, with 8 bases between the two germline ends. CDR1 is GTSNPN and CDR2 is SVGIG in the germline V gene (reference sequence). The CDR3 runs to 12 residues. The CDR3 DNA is TGTGCCTGGAGTAGGGGGACAGAGACCCAGTACTTC. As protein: CAWSRGTETQYF. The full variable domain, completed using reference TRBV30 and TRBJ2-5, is SQTIHQWPATLVQPVGSPLSLECTVEGTSNPNLYWYRQAAGRGLQLLFYSVGIGQISSEVPQNLSASRPQDRQFILSSKKLLLSDSGFYLCAWSRGTETQYFGPGTRLLVL.

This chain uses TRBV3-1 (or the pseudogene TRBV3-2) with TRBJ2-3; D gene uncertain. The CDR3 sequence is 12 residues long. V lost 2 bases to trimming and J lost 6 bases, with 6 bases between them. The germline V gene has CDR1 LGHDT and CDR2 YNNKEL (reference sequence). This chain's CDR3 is CASSQTQDTQYF. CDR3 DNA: TGTGCCAGCAGCCAAACCCAGGATACGCAGTATTTT.

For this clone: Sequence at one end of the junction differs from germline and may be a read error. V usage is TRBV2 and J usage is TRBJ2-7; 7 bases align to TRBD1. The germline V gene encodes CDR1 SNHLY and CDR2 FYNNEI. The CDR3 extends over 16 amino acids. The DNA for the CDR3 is TGTGCCAGCAGTGACCCAGCAGACAGGGTCTCCCACGAGCAGTACTTC. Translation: CASSDPADRVSHEQYF.

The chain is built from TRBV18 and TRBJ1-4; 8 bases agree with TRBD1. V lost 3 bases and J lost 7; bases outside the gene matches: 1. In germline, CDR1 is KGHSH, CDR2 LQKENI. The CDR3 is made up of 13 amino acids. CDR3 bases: TGTGCCAGCTCACCGGACAGGGTTGAAAAACTGTTTTTT. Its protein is CASSPDRVEKLFF.

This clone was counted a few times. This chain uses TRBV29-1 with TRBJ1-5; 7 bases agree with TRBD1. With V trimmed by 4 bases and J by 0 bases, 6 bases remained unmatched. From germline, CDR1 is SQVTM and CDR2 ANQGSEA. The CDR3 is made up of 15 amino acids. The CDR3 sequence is CSVAGDSYSNQPQHF. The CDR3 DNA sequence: TGCAGCGTTGCCGGGGACAGCTATAGCAATCAGCCCCAGCATTTT.

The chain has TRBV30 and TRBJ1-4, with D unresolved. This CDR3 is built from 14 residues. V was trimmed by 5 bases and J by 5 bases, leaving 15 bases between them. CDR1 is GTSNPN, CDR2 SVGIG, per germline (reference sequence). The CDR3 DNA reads TGTGCCTGGGGAGGAGGGCAGTCAAATGAAAAACTGTTTTTT. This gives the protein CAWGGGQSNEKLFF.

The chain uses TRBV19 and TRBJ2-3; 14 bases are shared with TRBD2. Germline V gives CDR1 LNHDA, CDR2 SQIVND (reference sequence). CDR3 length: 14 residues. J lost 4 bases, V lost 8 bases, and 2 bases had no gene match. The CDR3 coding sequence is TGTGCCAGTGGGACTAGCGGGAGATCAGATACGCAGTATTTT. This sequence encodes CASGTSGRSDTQYF.

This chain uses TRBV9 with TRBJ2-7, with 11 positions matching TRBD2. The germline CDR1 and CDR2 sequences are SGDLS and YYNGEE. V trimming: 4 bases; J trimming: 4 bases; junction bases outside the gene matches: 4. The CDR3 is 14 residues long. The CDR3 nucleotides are TGTGCCAGCAGCCTTAGCGGGGGGGCGTACGAGCAGTACTTC. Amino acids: CASSLSGGAYEQYF.

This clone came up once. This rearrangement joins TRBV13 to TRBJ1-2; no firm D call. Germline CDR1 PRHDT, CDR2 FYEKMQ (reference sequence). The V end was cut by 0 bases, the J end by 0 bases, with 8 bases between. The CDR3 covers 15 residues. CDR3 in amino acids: CASSLGSPANYGYTF. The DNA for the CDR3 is TGTGCCAGCAGCTTAGGGAGTCCCGCTAACTATGGCTACACCTTC.

The CDR3: CASSLVFSSNTGELFF. CDR3 bases: TGTGCCAGCAGCTTAGTCTTTTCCTCTAACACCGGGGAGCTGTTTTTT. The V gene is TRBV7-7, the J gene TRBJ2-2; D uncertain. The CDR3 consists of 16 residues. Trimming took off 1 base at V and 2 bases at J, with 11 bases between the two ends. Germline CDR1 reads SSHAT; CDR2 reads FNYEAQ (reference sequence).

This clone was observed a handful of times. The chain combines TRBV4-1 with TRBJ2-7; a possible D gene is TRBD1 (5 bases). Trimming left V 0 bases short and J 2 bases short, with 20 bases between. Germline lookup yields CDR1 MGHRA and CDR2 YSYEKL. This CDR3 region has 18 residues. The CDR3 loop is CASSQETPGRAEPYEQYF. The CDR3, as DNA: TGCGCCAGCAGCCAAGAAACCCCAGGCAGGGCGGAACCCTACGAGCAGTACTTC.

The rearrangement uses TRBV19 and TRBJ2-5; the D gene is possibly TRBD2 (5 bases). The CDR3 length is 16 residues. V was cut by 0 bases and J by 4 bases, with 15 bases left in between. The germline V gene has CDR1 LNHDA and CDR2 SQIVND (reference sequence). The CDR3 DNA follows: TGTGCCAGTAGTATAGACACCACGGCGGGCCGAGAGACCCAGTACTTC. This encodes CASSIDTTAGRETQYF.

The CDR3 DNA reads as TGTGCCAGCAGCCCGACTAGCGGGGGGGCGGGTTACAATGAGCAGTTCTTC. Residues: CASSPTSGGAGYNEQFF. The genes are TRBV28 and TRBJ2-1; TRBD2 matches 14 bases. V lost 6 bases and J lost 4; bases outside the gene matches: 8. The CDR3 totals 17 residues. Germline V lookup: CDR1 MDHEN, CDR2 SYDVKM.